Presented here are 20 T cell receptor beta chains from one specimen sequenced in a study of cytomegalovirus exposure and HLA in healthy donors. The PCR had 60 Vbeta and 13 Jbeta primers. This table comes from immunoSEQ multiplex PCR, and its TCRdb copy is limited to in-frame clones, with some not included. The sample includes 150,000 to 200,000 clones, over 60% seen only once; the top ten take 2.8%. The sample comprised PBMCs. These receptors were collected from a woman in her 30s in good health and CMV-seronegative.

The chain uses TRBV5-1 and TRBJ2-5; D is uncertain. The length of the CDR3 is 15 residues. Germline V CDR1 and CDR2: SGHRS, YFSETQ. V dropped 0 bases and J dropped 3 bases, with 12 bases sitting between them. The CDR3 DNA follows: TGCGCCAGCAGCTTGGAGATGCTGGCGGAAGAGACCCAGTACTTC. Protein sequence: CASSLEMLAEETQYF. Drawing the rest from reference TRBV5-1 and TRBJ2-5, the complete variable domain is KAGVTQTPRYLIKTRGQQVTLSCSPISGHRSVSWYQQTPGQGLQFLFEYFSETQRNKGNFPGRFSGRQFSNSRSEMNVSTLELGDSALYLCASSLEMLAEETQYFGPGTRLLVL.

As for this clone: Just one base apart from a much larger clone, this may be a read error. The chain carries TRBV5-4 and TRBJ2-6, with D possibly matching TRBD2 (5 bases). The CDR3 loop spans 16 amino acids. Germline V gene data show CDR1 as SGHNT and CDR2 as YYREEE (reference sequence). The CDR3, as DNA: TGCGCCAGCAGCCAAGATGGGAGCTCTGGGGCCAACGTCCTGACTTTC. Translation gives CASSQDGSSGANVLTF.

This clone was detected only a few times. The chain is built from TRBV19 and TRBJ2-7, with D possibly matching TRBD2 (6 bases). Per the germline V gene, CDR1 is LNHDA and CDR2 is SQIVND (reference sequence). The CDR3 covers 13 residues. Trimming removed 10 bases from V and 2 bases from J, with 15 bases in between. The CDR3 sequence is CATGKGGPYEQYF. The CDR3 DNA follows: TGTGCCACCGGAAAGGGAGGCCCCTACGAGCAGTACTTC.

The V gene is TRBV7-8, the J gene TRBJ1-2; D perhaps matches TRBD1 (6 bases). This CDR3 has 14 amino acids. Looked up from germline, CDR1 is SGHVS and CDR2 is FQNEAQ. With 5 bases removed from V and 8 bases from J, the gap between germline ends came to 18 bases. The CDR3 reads CASSPTSQGRGYTF. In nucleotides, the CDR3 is TGTGCCAGCAGCCCCACATCGCAGGGGCGAGGCTACACCTTC.

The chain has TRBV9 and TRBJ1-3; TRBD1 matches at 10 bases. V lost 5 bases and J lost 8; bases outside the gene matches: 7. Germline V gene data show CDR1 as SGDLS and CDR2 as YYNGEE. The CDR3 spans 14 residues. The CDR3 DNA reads TGTGCCAGCAGTTCGACAGGGGGCCAGGACACCATATATTTT. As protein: CASSSTGGQDTIYF.

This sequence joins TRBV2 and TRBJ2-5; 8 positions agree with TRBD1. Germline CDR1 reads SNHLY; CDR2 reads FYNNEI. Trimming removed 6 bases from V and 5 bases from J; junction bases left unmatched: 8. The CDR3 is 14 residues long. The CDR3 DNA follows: TGTGCCAGCAGCCCAGACAGGGGCCTGGAGACCCAGTACTTC. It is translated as CASSPDRGLETQYF.

The CDR3 bases are TGTGCCAGCAGTCCAACTCGGGGTAACAATCAGCCCCAGCATTTT. Amino acid sequence: CASSPTRGNNQPQHF. This chain connects TRBV7-9 to TRBJ1-5; no definite D call. The CDR3 contains 15 residues. Germline CDR1 and CDR2: SEHNR and FQNEAQ (reference sequence). Trimming shortened V by 6 bases and J by 3 bases, and 15 bases separated the two germline ends.

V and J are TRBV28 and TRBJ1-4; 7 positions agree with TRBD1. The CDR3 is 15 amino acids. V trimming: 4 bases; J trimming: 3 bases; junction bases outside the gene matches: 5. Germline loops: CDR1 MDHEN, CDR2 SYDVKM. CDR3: CASSSSTGSNEKLFF. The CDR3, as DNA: TGTGCCAGCAGTTCCTCGACAGGGTCTAATGAAAAACTGTTTTTT.

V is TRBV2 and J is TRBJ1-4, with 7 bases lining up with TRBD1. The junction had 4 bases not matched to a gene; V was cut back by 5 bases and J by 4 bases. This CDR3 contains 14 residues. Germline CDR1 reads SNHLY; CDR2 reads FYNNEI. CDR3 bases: TGTGCCAGCAGTAGACAGGGCGTTAATGAAAAACTGTTTTTT. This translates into CASSRQGVNEKLFF.

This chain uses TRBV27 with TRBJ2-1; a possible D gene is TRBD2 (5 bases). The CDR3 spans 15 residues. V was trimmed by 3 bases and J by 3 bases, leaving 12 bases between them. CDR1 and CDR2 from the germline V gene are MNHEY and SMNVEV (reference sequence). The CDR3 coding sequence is TGTGCCAGCAGTTTGGAACGGAGGTTCTACAATGAGCAGTTCTTC. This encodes CASSLERRFYNEQFF.

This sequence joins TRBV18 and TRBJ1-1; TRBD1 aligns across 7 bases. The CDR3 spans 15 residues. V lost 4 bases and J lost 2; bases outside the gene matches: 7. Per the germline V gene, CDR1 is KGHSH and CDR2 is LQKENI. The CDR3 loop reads CASSQGGQPNTEAFF. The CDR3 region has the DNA TGTGCCAGCTCACAGGGGGGACAGCCAAACACTGAAGCTTTCTTT.

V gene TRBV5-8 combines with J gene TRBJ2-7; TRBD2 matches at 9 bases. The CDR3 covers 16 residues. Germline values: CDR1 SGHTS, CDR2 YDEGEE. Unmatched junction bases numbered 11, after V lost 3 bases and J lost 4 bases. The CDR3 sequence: CASSSQVSGRTYEQYF. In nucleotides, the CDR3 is TGTGCCAGCAGCTCACAGGTGAGCGGGAGGACATACGAGCAGTACTTC. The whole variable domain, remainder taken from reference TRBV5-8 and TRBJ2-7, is EAGVTQSPTHLIKTRGQQATLRCSPISGHTSVYWYQQALGLGLQFLLWYDEGEERNRGNFPPRFSGRQFPNYSSELNVNALELEDSALYLCASSSQVSGRTYEQYFGPGTRLTVT.

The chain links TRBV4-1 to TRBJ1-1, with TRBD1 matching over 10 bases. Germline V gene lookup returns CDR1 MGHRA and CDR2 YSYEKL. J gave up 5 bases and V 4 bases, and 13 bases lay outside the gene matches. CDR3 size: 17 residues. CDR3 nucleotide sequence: TGCGCCAGCAGCCTTTTACCGTCCGGGACAGGGGAGACTGAAGCTTTCTTT. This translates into CASSLLPSGTGETEAFF.

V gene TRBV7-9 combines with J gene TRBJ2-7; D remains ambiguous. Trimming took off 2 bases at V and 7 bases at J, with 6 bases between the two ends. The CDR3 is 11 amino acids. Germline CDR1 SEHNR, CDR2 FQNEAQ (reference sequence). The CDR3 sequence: CASSLYIEQYF. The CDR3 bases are TGTGCCAGCAGCTTATATATAGAGCAGTACTTC.

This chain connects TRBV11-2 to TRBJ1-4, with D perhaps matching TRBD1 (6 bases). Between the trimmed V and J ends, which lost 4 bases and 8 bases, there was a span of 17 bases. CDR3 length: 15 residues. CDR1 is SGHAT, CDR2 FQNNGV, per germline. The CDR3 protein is CASSSIQGLVEKLFF. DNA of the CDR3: TGTGCCAGCAGCTCAATACAGGGTCTGGTCGAAAAACTGTTTTTT.

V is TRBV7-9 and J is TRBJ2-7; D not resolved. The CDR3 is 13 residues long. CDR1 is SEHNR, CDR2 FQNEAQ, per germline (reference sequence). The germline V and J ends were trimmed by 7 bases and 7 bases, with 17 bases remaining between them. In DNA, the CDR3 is TGTGCCAGCACCCCGATCGACCGCGGAGAGCAGTACTTC. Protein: CASTPIDRGEQYF.

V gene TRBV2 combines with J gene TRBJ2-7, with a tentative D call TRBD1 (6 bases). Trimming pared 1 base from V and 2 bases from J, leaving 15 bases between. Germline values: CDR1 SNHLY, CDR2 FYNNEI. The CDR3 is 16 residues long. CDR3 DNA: TGTGCCAGCAGTGAAGTAGGGGGATTACCTACCTACGAGCAGTACTTC. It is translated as CASSEVGGLPTYEQYF.

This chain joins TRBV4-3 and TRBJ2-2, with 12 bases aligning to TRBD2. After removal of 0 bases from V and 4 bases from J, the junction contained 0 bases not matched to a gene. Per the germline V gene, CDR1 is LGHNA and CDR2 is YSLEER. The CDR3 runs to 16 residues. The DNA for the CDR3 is TGCGCCAGCAGCCAAGAACTAGCGGGAGGCACCGGGGAGCTGTTTTTT. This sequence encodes CASSQELAGGTGELFF.

As DNA, the CDR3 is TGTGCCAGTAGTAACAGGATTGGGTCCTACAATGAGCAGTTCTTC. Protein product: CASSNRIGSYNEQFF. The chain carries TRBV19 and TRBJ2-1; tentative D call: TRBD1 (5 bases). Germline V gene sequence: CDR1 LNHDA, CDR2 SQIVND (reference sequence). The CDR3 spans 15 residues. V shed 4 bases and J shed 1 base, with 11 bases lying between them.

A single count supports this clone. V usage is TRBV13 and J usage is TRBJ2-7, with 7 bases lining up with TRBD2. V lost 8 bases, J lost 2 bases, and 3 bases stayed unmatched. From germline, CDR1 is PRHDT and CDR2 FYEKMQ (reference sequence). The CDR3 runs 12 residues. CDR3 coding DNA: TGTGCCAGCCGCGGGACTACCTACGAGCAGTACTTC. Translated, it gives CASRGTTYEQYF.